This record concerns one TCR beta chain sequence. The ends were cut back, 0 bases at V and 4 bases at J, with 5 bases in the middle. This CDR3 has 13 residues. The germline V gene encodes CDR1 WNHNN and CDR2 SYGVQD (reference sequence). This entry belongs to a study of control samples from healthy donors and cancer patients. TCRdb's copy holds only in-frame clones and misses some; the assay was immunoSEQ multiplex PCR. The sample records some 170,000 clones, nearly 96% being singletons. The chain combines TRBV10-1 with TRBJ2-3; D gene ambiguous. The sequenced sample consisted of blood. The TCR was taken from a woman aged 25 to 45 in good health. CDR3 DNA: TGCGCCAGCAGTGAGTCGGGTGCAGATACGCAGTATTTT. This encodes CASSESGADTQYF.